This passage covers 28 T cell receptor beta chains from one sample sequenced in a study of blood T cell repertoires in COVID-19. Data came from immunoSEQ multiplex PCR; TCRdb stores just in-frame clones and leaves some out. The table shows roughly 290,000 clones, with 80% to 95% occurring only once. Input material: peripheral blood. Receptor source: a young woman with COVID-19, enrolled during active disease.

The chain uses TRBV30 and TRBJ1-1, with TRBD1 as a possible D gene (6 bases). CDR1 and CDR2 from the germline V gene are GTSNPN and SVGIG (reference sequence). This CDR3 has 11 amino acids. The V end lost 4 bases, the J end lost 5 bases, and 8 bases lay between the germline ends. CDR3 coding DNA: TGTGCCTGGAATAGGGGGACTGAAGCTTTCTTT. Its translation is CAWNRGTEAFF.

The rearrangement joins TRBV11-2 to TRBJ1-2; D is ambiguous. The CDR3 loop spans 16 amino acids. Trimming cost V 1 base and J 2 bases, with 14 bases left between them. Germline V gene lookup returns CDR1 SGHAT and CDR2 FQNNGV. The DNA of the CDR3 is TGTGCCAGCAGCTTAGGGGTGGGCCAGGCGAACTATGGCTACACCTTC. The encoded protein is CASSLGVGQANYGYTF.

J is TRBJ1-1 and V is TRBV30; tentatively, D is TRBD1 (5 bases). Trimming removed 0 bases at V and 11 bases at J, with 10 bases between. The CDR3 is 11 residues long. CDR1 and CDR2 from the germline V gene are GTSNPN and SVGIG (reference sequence). The CDR3 DNA is TGTGCCTGGAGTGTACTCAGGGCGGCTTTCTTT. Translation: CAWSVLRAAFF.

This clone showed up just once. The chain is built from TRBV6-2 or TRBV6-3 and TRBJ2-7, with TRBD2 matching over 8 bases. J lost 6 bases, V lost 6 bases, and 4 bases had no gene match. CDR3 length: 12 residues. Germline V gene data show CDR1 as MNHEY and CDR2 as SVGEGT. CDR3 nucleotides: TGTGCCAGCAGCCCGGGGGGGTTCGAGCAGTACTTC. This codes for CASSPGGFEQYF.

The chain carries TRBV28 and TRBJ1-3; D may be TRBD1 (5 bases). Germline values: CDR1 MDHEN, CDR2 SYDVKM. The ends were cut back, 10 bases at V and 0 bases at J, with 13 bases in the middle. The CDR3 sequence is 14 residues long. CDR3 amino acids: CATGEGTSGNTIYF. DNA for the CDR3: TGTGCCACCGGGGAGGGGACCTCTGGAAACACCATATATTTT.

J is TRBJ1-2 and V is TRBV28; D gene unclear. This CDR3 contains 14 residues. V was clipped by 8 bases and J by 2 bases, with 15 bases between them. Germline V gives CDR1 MDHEN, CDR2 SYDVKM. As DNA, the CDR3 is TGTGCCAGCCAAAAGACACCTCCCAACTATGGCTACACCTTC. Its protein is CASQKTPPNYGYTF.

CDR3 residues: CAGSGRPSWEQFF. CDR3 sequence (DNA): TGTGCCGGTAGCGGGAGGCCCTCATGGGAGCAGTTCTTC. V is TRBV6-5 and J is TRBJ2-1; 10 nucleotides match TRBD2. Germline CDR1 and CDR2: MNHEY and SVGAGI. CDR3 length: 13 residues. With V trimmed by 11 bases and J by 10 bases, 11 bases remained unmatched.

The chain carries TRBV18 and TRBJ2-5; 7 positions match TRBD2. The CDR3 is 15 amino acids. V shed 3 bases and J 5 bases; nucleotides not matched to a gene: 9. Looked up from germline, CDR1 is KGHSH and CDR2 is LQKENI. In nucleotides, the CDR3 is TGTGCCAGCTCACCCTGGCTCGGGAGGTTGGAGACCCAGTACTTC. Translation: CASSPWLGRLETQYF.

The V call is TRBV6-5, the J call TRBJ2-2; 9 bases match TRBD1. The V gene end was trimmed by 2 bases and the J gene end by 14 bases; junction bases not matched to a gene: 3. The CDR3 runs 12 residues. The V gene's germline CDR1 is MNHEY and CDR2 SVGAGI. The CDR3 protein is CASSYGGQGLFF. Here the CDR3 DNA reads TGTGCCAGCAGTTACGGGGGACAGGGTCTGTTTTTT.

The V and J genes are TRBV9 and TRBJ2-3; D may be TRBD1 (6 bases). CDR3 length: 13 residues. Germline V gene sequence: CDR1 SGDLS, CDR2 YYNGEE. V was cut by 0 bases and J by 8 bases, with 10 bases left in between. The CDR3 DNA is TGTGCCAGCAGCGTAGACAGGGAAGGTACGCAGTATTTT. Protein: CASSVDREGTQYF.

Concerning this clone: Other DNA sequences in the same sample also yield this CDR3. The chain joins TRBV11-2 to TRBJ1-1, with D perhaps TRBD1 (5 bases). This CDR3 is 14 amino acids long. Germline CDR1 reads SGHAT; CDR2 reads FQNNGV. V was clipped by 1 base and J by 0 bases, with 6 bases between them. The CDR3 spells CASSLAGMNTEAFF. In DNA, the CDR3 is TGTGCCAGCAGCTTAGCAGGGATGAACACTGAAGCTTTCTTT.

The chain carries TRBV4-1 and TRBJ2-2, with a possible D match to TRBD1 (5 bases). V was trimmed by 7 bases and J by 6 bases, leaving 15 bases between them. CDR1 is MGHRA and CDR2 is YSYEKL in the germline V gene. The CDR3 contains 14 residues. In DNA, the CDR3 is TGCGCCAGCACGGACAATACCCCAGCCGGGGAGCTGTTTTTT. Translated, it gives CASTDNTPAGELFF.

The V and J genes are TRBV6-5 and TRBJ1-1; 8 bases align to TRBD1. CDR1 MNHEY and CDR2 SVGAGI come from the germline V gene. J gave up 5 bases and V 7 bases, and 9 bases lay outside the gene matches. There are 14 residues in the CDR3. The CDR3 loop reads CASILDRVRTEAFF. The CDR3 DNA reads as TGTGCCAGCATCTTGGACAGGGTCCGGACTGAAGCTTTCTTT.

This CDR3 reads CASSFSGNQNEQFF. CDR3 bases: TGTGCCAGCAGCTTCAGCGGGAACCAAAATGAGCAGTTCTTC. This chain joins TRBV7-9 and TRBJ2-1; 7 bases fit TRBD2. The CDR3 has 14 amino acids. Germline loops: CDR1 SEHNR, CDR2 FQNEAQ (reference sequence). Trimming took 3 bases from V and 7 from J; bases not matched to a gene: 6.

The V and J genes are TRBV19 and TRBJ2-6; D may be TRBD1 (6 bases). The germline V gene has CDR1 LNHDA and CDR2 SQIVND (reference sequence). Trimming cost V 5 bases and J 2 bases, with 10 bases left between them. This CDR3 has 15 residues. CDR3 loop: CASSSHRAGANVLTF. CDR3 nucleotide sequence: TGTGCCAGTAGTTCCCACAGGGCTGGGGCCAACGTCCTGACTTTC.

CDR3 coding DNA: TGTGCCAGCTCGCGTTTGGGACAGGCGGTAGAGAACACTGAAGCTTTCTTT. Protein product: CASSRLGQAVENTEAFF. The genes are TRBV18 and TRBJ1-1; TRBD1 matches at 8 bases. Germline trimming cut 6 bases from V and 1 base from J; bases unmatched to any gene: 13. The CDR3 covers 17 residues. Looked up from germline, CDR1 is KGHSH and CDR2 is LQKENI.

The chain recombines TRBV7-9 with TRBJ2-7; TRBD1 matches 12 bases. The CDR3 is made up of 14 amino acids. The J segment lost 5 bases and the V segment lost 5 bases, leaving 4 bases of the junction unmatched. From germline, CDR1 is SEHNR and CDR2 FQNEAQ (reference sequence). As DNA, the CDR3 is TGTGCCAGCAGCCGGGGACAGGGGGCTCACGAGCAGTACTTC. Translating it yields CASSRGQGAHEQYF.

J is TRBJ2-1 and V is TRBV27; TRBD2 matches 12 bases. V lost 6 bases, J lost 7 bases, and 4 bases stayed unmatched. CDR1 MNHEY and CDR2 SMNVEV come from the germline V gene (reference sequence). The CDR3 totals 14 residues. The CDR3 DNA reads TGTGCCAGCAGCCAAGGGACTAGCGGGAATGAGCAGTTCTTC. As protein: CASSQGTSGNEQFF.

The chain is built from TRBV28 and TRBJ1-6; D unresolved. This CDR3 has 15 residues. Germline values: CDR1 MDHEN, CDR2 SYDVKM. Trimming took 11 bases from V and 0 from J, leaving 14 bases between them. CDR3: CAVGPPRSYNSPLHF. The CDR3 DNA reads TGTGCCGTCGGTCCCCCGCGCTCCTATAATTCACCCCTCCACTTT.

In this sample, this clone turned up once. The genes are TRBV4-3 and TRBJ2-7, with TRBD1 identical over 10 bases. CDR1 and CDR2 (germline): LGHNA, YSLEER. The CDR3 has 17 residues. After removal of 0 bases from V and 5 bases from J, the junction contained 10 bases not matched to a gene. The CDR3 is CASSQDLPGQGNHEQYF. The DNA of the CDR3 is TGCGCCAGCAGCCAAGATCTTCCGGGACAGGGGAACCACGAGCAGTACTTC.

This clone was seen once. The chain employs TRBV7-2 and TRBJ2-5; D call uncertain. V was cut by 7 bases and J by 5 bases, with 5 bases left in between. This CDR3 is built from 10 residues. Germline-derived CDR1 and CDR2 are SGHTA and FQGNSA. The CDR3 here is CASTRETQYF. DNA of the CDR3: TGTGCCAGCACGAGGGAGACCCAGTACTTC.

This chain connects TRBV11-2 to TRBJ2-2; D perhaps matches TRBD2 (5 bases). The V end was cut by 3 bases, the J end by 2 bases, with 16 bases between. This CDR3 is 17 amino acids long. Germline CDR1 and CDR2: SGHAT and FQNNGV. DNA for the CDR3: TGTGCCAGCAGCTTTTATATGTCGGCGGGTAACACCGGGGAGCTGTTTTTT. This gives the protein CASSFYMSAGNTGELFF.

The chain links TRBV7-3 to TRBJ2-5; the D gene is possibly TRBD2 (6 bases). The CDR3 loop spans 14 amino acids. The V end was cut by 4 bases, the J end by 2 bases, with 11 bases between. Germline V lookup: CDR1 SGHTA, CDR2 FQGTGA. CDR3 coding DNA: TGTGCCAGCAGCTACCGGGACTCACAAGAGACCCAGTACTTC. This sequence encodes CASSYRDSQETQYF.

The chain combines TRBV3-1 (or the pseudogene TRBV3-2) with TRBJ2-5; D possibly corresponds to TRBD2 (6 bases). Germline-derived CDR1 and CDR2 are LGHDT and YNNKEL (reference sequence). The CDR3 extends over 14 amino acids. The ends were cut back, 1 base at V and 4 bases at J, with 10 bases in the middle. The CDR3 loop is CASSQGRGGETQYF. The CDR3 nucleotides are TGTGCCAGCAGCCAAGGTAGGGGAGGAGAGACCCAGTACTTC.

The chain employs TRBV27 and TRBJ1-5; TRBD1 might be the D (5 bases). The CDR3 totals 14 residues. CDR1 MNHEY and CDR2 SMNVEV come from the germline V gene (reference sequence). V was shortened by 6 bases and J by 7 bases, with 16 bases between the two germline ends. The DNA of the CDR3 is TGTGCCAGCAGCCCTGGCGGGGGAAGCCAGCCCCAGCATTTT. It codes for CASSPGGGSQPQHF.

The V and J genes are TRBV5-4 and TRBJ2-2; 9 nucleotides match TRBD1. Trimming removed 5 bases from V and 6 bases from J; junction bases left unmatched: 8. In germline, CDR1 is SGHNT, CDR2 YYREEE (reference sequence). This CDR3 comprises 15 residues. CDR3 bases: TGTGCCAGCAGGACCGGGACAGGGAAGTCCGGGGAGCTGTTTTTT. Translation gives CASRTGTGKSGELFF.

This rearrangement joins TRBV28 to TRBJ1-1, with D perhaps matching TRBD1 (6 bases). Germline CDR1 MDHEN, CDR2 SYDVKM. The CDR3 runs to 14 residues. V was pared by 2 bases and J by 0 bases, with 7 bases between. Here the CDR3 reads CASSLGQLNTEAFF. The CDR3 coding sequence is TGTGCCAGCAGTTTAGGACAGCTGAACACTGAAGCTTTCTTT. The full variable domain, with the rest looked up from reference TRBV28 and TRBJ1-1, is DVKVTQSSRYLVKRTGEKVFLECVQDMDHENMFWYRQDPGLGLRLIYFSYDVKMKEKGDIPEGYSVSREKKERFSLILESASTNQTSMYLCASSLGQLNTEAFFGQGTRLTVV.

V gene TRBV28 combines with J gene TRBJ1-2; D might be TRBD1 (6 bases). Trimming removed 8 bases at V and 8 bases at J, with 9 bases between. Germline V gene sequence: CDR1 MDHEN, CDR2 SYDVKM. The CDR3 has 10 residues. CDR3 coding DNA: TGTGCCAGCCAGGACAGCGGCTACACCTTC. It encodes CASQDSGYTF.